The present TCR beta chain was sequenced within a study of T cell changes during pregnancy in multiple sclerosis. V lost 1 base to trimming and J lost 8 bases, with 17 bases between them. CDR3 length: 15 amino acids. CDR1 is LNHDA and CDR2 is SQIVND in the germline V gene (reference sequence). Only in-frame clones appear in the TCRdb table, and some are missing; sequencing was by immunoSEQ multiplex PCR. The sample lists tens of thousands of clones, about nine tenths occurring once. The genes are TRBV19 and TRBJ1-2; maybe TRBD1 (6 bases). This sequence was found in a female donor with multiple sclerosis, enrolled in a pregnancy study. This specimen consisted of CD4+ T cells from peripheral blood mononuclear cells, obtained in the first trimester of pregnancy. CDR3 sequence: CASSIAPTGSRGYTF. CDR3 nucleotides: TGTGCCAGTAGTATAGCCCCAACAGGGAGTCGCGGCTACACCTTC.